The rows below give T cell receptor beta chains drawn from one sample of a study of T cell responses to AZD1222 COVID-19 vaccine. Method: immunoSEQ multiplex PCR; TCRdb's copy keeps in-frame clones and lacks some. Among 110,000 to 150,000 clones listed, about 90% were seen once. The sequencing here drew on peripheral blood, taken 28 days after the second AZD1222 dose. The receptors come from an adult who received the AZD1222 COVID-19 vaccine. The CDR3 runs from the conserved cysteine through the conserved F or W. The D gene is left open where the match is weak. Expanded clones are given a class, and other clones once, few, many or no size at all.

V	length	D	J	size	DNA	CDR3
TRBV2	14	TRBD2	TRBJ2-5	NA	TGTGCCAGCAGTCCCGGACTAGCCGGGGAGACCCAGTACTTC	CASSPGLAGETQYF
TRBV7-2	15	NA	TRBJ2-7	NA	TGTGCCAGCAGCTTAGGTTTGGGAAGCTCCTACGAGCAGTACTTC	CASSLGLGSSYEQYF
TRBV7-2	13	NA	TRBJ2-5	NA	TGTGCCAGCAGCAAACAGGTACAAGAGACCCAGTACTTC	CASSKQVQETQYF
TRBV2	11	NA	TRBJ2-7	NA	TGTGCCAGCAGGCCCGCCTACGAGCAGTACTTC	CASRPAYEQYF
TRBV5-6	14	NA	TRBJ1-4	NA	TGTGCCAGCAGCTTGGACAGGTATAATGAAAAACTGTTTTTT	CASSLDRYNEKLFF
TRBV11-2	17	TRBD1	TRBJ1-1	NA	TGTGCCAGCAGCTCGGACAGGTGGTCGTCGGCGAACACTGAAGCTTTCTTT	CASSSDRWSSANTEAFF
TRBV9	15	NA	TRBJ1-5	NA	TGTGCCAGCAGCCTGGGGGGGGTACCCAATCAGCCCCAGCATTTT	CASSLGGVPNQPQHF
TRBV19	17	TRBD2	TRBJ2-1	NA	TGTGCCAGTAGTATGGGGGGGCCGGGACTAGCGCGTAATGAGCAGTTCTTC	CASSMGGPGLARNEQFF
TRBV28	14	NA	TRBJ1-1	once	TGTGCCAGCGGCACCGGGACCGGGAACACTGAAGCTTTCTTT	CASGTGTGNTEAFF
TRBV6-2/TRBV6-3	12	NA	TRBJ2-2	once	TGTGCCAGCAGTTACGACGCCGGGGAGCTGTTTTTT	CASSYDAGELFF
TRBV24-1	14	NA	TRBJ1-2	NA	TGTGCCACCAGTGACCCAGGGGACGGCTATGGCTACACCTTC	CATSDPGDGYGYTF
TRBV9	13	NA	TRBJ1-2	NA	TGTGCCAGCAGCCTGGGCCCAATGAATGGCTACACCTTC	CASSLGPMNGYTF
TRBV5-6	13	NA	TRBJ1-2	NA	TGTGCCAGCAGCTTGGTTTCAGCCTATGGCTACACCTTC	CASSLVSAYGYTF
TRBV27	13	NA	TRBJ1-1	NA	TGTGCCAGCAGTTTTAACGCGAACACTGAAGCTTTCTTT	CASSFNANTEAFF
TRBV7-2	16	TRBD1	TRBJ1-2	few	TGTGCCAGCAGCTGGATCCGACAGGGGGGAAACTATGGCTACACCTTC	CASSWIRQGGNYGYTF
TRBV5-1	13	NA	TRBJ2-7	NA	TGCGCCAGCGGGGATTCAGGAACCTACGAGCAGTACTTC	CASGDSGTYEQYF
TRBV6-5	14	NA	TRBJ1-5	NA	TGTGCCAGCACCTTAAGACAAGGCAATCAGCCCCAGCATTTT	CASTLRQGNQPQHF
TRBV4-3	18	NA	TRBJ2-2	NA	TGCGCCAGCAGCCAAAATCGGTTAGCGGAACTGAACACCGGGGAGCTGTTTTTT	CASSQNRLAELNTGELFF
TRBV28	15	NA	TRBJ1-2	NA	TGTGCCAGCAGTTTGGGGCAGGGGCCCGGCTATGGCTACACCTTC	CASSLGQGPGYGYTF
TRBV28	18	TRBD1	TRBJ1-5	NA	TGTGCCAGCACCGAATGGGGACAGGGCACCGCGGGCAATCAGCCCCAGCATTTT	CASTEWGQGTAGNQPQHF
TRBV7-2	17	NA	TRBJ2-7	NA	TGTGCCAGCAGCTTAGCGGGGGCAGGATCTAGCTCCTACGAGCAGTACTTC	CASSLAGAGSSSYEQYF
TRBV9	15	NA	TRBJ1-4	NA	TGTGCCAGCAGCCTTCGAGGAGCTAGGGGTGAAAAACTGTTTTTT	CASSLRGARGEKLFF
TRBV13	12	NA	TRBJ1-1	NA	TGTGCCAGCAGCTCCTCAGCGTTTGAGACTTTCTTT	CASSSSAFETFF
TRBV11-2	14	NA	TRBJ2-1	NA	TGTGCCAGCAGCTTAGCGTTAAGCTACAATGAGCAGTTCTTC	CASSLALSYNEQFF
TRBV19	12	TRBD1	TRBJ1-2	NA	TGTGCCAGTAGCCGACTCGACAGGGTCTACACCTTC	CASSRLDRVYTF
TRBV6-4	16	TRBD2	TRBJ2-1	NA	TGTGCCAGCAGTCCAGGGACTAGCGGGGGAACAGGCGAGCAGTTCTTC	CASSPGTSGGTGEQFF
TRBV29-1	12	NA	TRBJ1-5	once	TGCAGCGCTCGGACAGCGAATCAGCCCCAGCATTTT	CSARTANQPQHF
TRBV27	16	NA	TRBJ2-7	NA	TGTGCCAGCAGTTTATCGACCGCAGGGGCCTCTGGTGAGCAGTACTTC	CASSLSTAGASGEQYF
TRBV4-1	16	NA	TRBJ2-3	NA	TGCGCCAGCAGCCATCCCGGGAGATCGAGCACAGATACGCAGTATTTT	CASSHPGRSSTDTQYF
TRBV7-8	16	TRBD2	TRBJ2-1	NA	TGTGCCAGCAGCCCGGGGACTAGCGGGAGTTACAATGAGCAGTTCTTC	CASSPGTSGSYNEQFF
TRBV6-5	14	NA	TRBJ2-7	NA	TGTGCCAGCAGTTACGGCAGGAGCTGGTACGAGCAGTACTTC	CASSYGRSWYEQYF
TRBV2	14	TRBD2	TRBJ2-7	NA	TGTGCCAGCATTCGGACTAGCGGGAGCTACGAGCAGTACTTC	CASIRTSGSYEQYF
TRBV10-3	16	TRBD1	TRBJ2-7	NA	TGTGCCATCAGTGGACCGGGACAGGGACCTTCCTACGAGCAGTACTTC	CAISGPGQGPSYEQYF
TRBV28	15	NA	TRBJ1-5	NA	TGTGCCAGCAGTTCCTTTGGAAGGGGGAATCAGCCCCAGCATTTT	CASSSFGRGNQPQHF
TRBV28	13	TRBD1	TRBJ2-7	NA	TGTGCCAGCAGTCGGGGACAGATCGGCGAGCAGTACTTC	CASSRGQIGEQYF
TRBV4-2	17	TRBD1	TRBJ1-5	NA	TGTGCCAGCAGCCAAGACCTCACCACAGGGGGCAATCAGCCCCAGCATTTT	CASSQDLTTGGNQPQHF
TRBV3-1/TRBV3-2	15	NA	TRBJ2-2	NA	TGTGCCAGCAGCTTTCGGACAGTCAACACCGGGGAGCTGTTTTTT	CASSFRTVNTGELFF
TRBV10-3	14	NA	TRBJ2-3	NA	TGTGCCATCAGACTCGGACAGAGCACAGATACGCAGTATTTT	CAIRLGQSTDTQYF
TRBV27	14	NA	TRBJ2-2	once	TGTGCCAGCAACCACCTCCCGGACACCGGGGAGCTGTTTTTT	CASNHLPDTGELFF
TRBV12-3/TRBV12-4	13	NA	TRBJ1-6	NA	TGTGCCAGCAGACGGGAAGCTAATTCACCCCTCCACTTT	CASRREANSPLHF
TRBV9	16	TRBD1	TRBJ2-3	NA	TGTGCCAGCAGCGGAGGACAGGGCCAGGGCACAGATACGCAGTATTTT	CASSGGQGQGTDTQYF
TRBV11-3	18	TRBD2	TRBJ2-7	NA	TGTGCCAGCAGCTTAGGGGATCTAGCGGGAAAACCTTCCTACGAGCAGTACTTC	CASSLGDLAGKPSYEQYF
TRBV5-4	14	NA	TRBJ2-5	NA	TGTGCCAGCAGCTTGCAAGGGGACCAAGAGACCCAGTACTTC	CASSLQGDQETQYF
TRBV11-2	17	TRBD2	TRBJ2-2	NA	TGTGCCAGCAGCTTAGGGTTTGCTAGCGGGAACACCGGGGAGCTGTTTTTT	CASSLGFASGNTGELFF
TRBV5-8	15	NA	TRBJ1-5	NA	TGTGCCAGCAGCTTGGGGGTCTATAGCAATCAGCCCCAGCATTTT	CASSLGVYSNQPQHF
TRBV6-7	15	TRBD2	TRBJ2-5	NA	TGTGCCAGCAGTATCGCTAGCGGTCGACGAGAGACCCAGTACTTC	CASSIASGRRETQYF
TRBV7-2	16	NA	TRBJ1-2	NA	TGTGCCAGCAGCTTAGCACCACAGGGATTGACCTATGGCTACACCTTC	CASSLAPQGLTYGYTF
TRBV19	17	TRBD1	TRBJ1-2	NA	TGTGCCAGTAGTATACAGGGACAGGGGGCTGTTGGCTATGGCTACACCTTC	CASSIQGQGAVGYGYTF
TRBV9	16	TRBD2	TRBJ2-1	NA	TGTGCCAGCAGCGTAAGGGGACTAGCTTCCTACAATGAGCAGTTCTTC	CASSVRGLASYNEQFF